One and the same sample provided the 10 T cell receptor beta chains below, sequenced in a study of blood T cell repertoires in COVID-19. Repertoires were generated with immunoSEQ multiplex PCR, while TCRdb's copy carries only in-frame clones and drops some. The sample lists approximately 670,000 clones; about 87% were seen once. Sample: peripheral blood. These receptors were obtained from a young woman with acute or convalescent COVID-19.

The genes are TRBV19 and TRBJ2-1; 8 bases match TRBD2. Germline-derived CDR1 and CDR2 are LNHDA and SQIVND (reference sequence). CDR3 length: 16 amino acids. Unmatched junction bases numbered 7, after V lost 5 bases and J lost 1 base. As DNA, the CDR3 is TGTGCCAGTAGTGGGCTAGCGGGCCCATCCTACAATGAGCAGTTCTTC. Translation gives CASSGLAGPSYNEQFF. The full variable domain, in which reference TRBV19 and TRBJ2-1 provide the parts outside the CDR3, is DGGITQSPKYLFRKEGQNVTLSCEQNLNHDAMYWYRQDPGQGLRLIYYSQIVNDFQKGDIAEGYSVSREKKESFPLTVTSAQKNPTAFYLCASSGLAGPSYNEQFFGPGTRLTVL.

V gene TRBV19 combines with J gene TRBJ1-6; weak D call: TRBD1 (5 bases). The CDR3 covers 14 residues. Trimming took off 2 bases at V and 10 bases at J, with 12 bases between the two ends. CDR1 is LNHDA and CDR2 is SQIVND in the germline V gene (reference sequence). Here the CDR3 reads CASSIFRGESPLHF. The CDR3 region has the DNA TGTGCCAGTAGTATATTTCGGGGGGAATCACCCCTCCACTTT. Variable domain in full (rest from reference TRBV19 and TRBJ1-6): DGGITQSPKYLFRKEGQNVTLSCEQNLNHDAMYWYRQDPGQGLRLIYYSQIVNDFQKGDIAEGYSVSREKKESFPLTVTSAQKNPTAFYLCASSIFRGESPLHFGNGTRLTVT.

CDR3 in amino acids: CASSEGARGNTIYF. The DNA for the CDR3 is TGTGCCAGCAGTGAGGGGGCAAGAGGAAACACCATATATTTT. The genes are TRBV6-6 and TRBJ1-3, with 7 nucleotides matching TRBD1. The ends lost 5 bases at V and 4 bases at J; junction bases unmatched: 5. The CDR3 sequence is 14 residues long. The V gene's germline CDR1 is MNHNY and CDR2 SVGAGI (reference sequence).

This chain links TRBV6-1 with TRBJ1-6, with 10 positions matching TRBD1. The CDR3 contains 15 residues. CDR1 and CDR2 from the germline V gene are MNHNS and SASEGT. V was clipped by 1 base and J by 6 bases; unmatched bases: 0. The CDR3 DNA sequence: TGTGCCAGCAGTGAAGGGGACAGGGGTAATTCACCCCTCCACTTT. This gives the protein CASSEGDRGNSPLHF.

The V and J genes are TRBV7-2 and TRBJ1-6, with D tentatively TRBD1 (5 bases). The germline V gene has CDR1 SGHTA and CDR2 FQGNSA. The CDR3 extends over 16 amino acids. The germline V and J ends were trimmed by 2 bases and 5 bases, with 13 bases remaining between them. The DNA for the CDR3 is TGTGCCAGCAGCTTATTTCAGGGCGCGAATAATTCACCCCTCCACTTT. Amino acid sequence: CASSLFQGANNSPLHF.

The chain uses TRBV29-1 and TRBJ2-3, with D possibly matching TRBD2 (6 bases). This CDR3 region has 14 residues. Germline V lookup: CDR1 SQVTM, CDR2 ANQGSEA. With 3 bases removed from V and 3 bases from J, the gap between germline ends came to 13 bases. CDR3 nucleotide sequence: TGCAGCGTTGATAGCGGAGGAGGGACAGATACGCAGTATTTT. Translating it yields CSVDSGGGTDTQYF.

The chain is built from TRBV5-1 and TRBJ2-1; maybe TRBD2 (6 bases). The V gene lost 7 bases and the J gene lost 7 bases, with 15 bases spanning the gap. The CDR3 has 13 residues. The germline gives CDR1 SGHRS, CDR2 YFSETQ. The CDR3 loop reads CASGRDLGNEQFF. The CDR3 coding sequence is TGCGCCAGCGGCCGGGACTTGGGAAATGAGCAGTTCTTC.

This chain connects TRBV29-1 to TRBJ1-2; TRBD1 is a possible D gene (6 bases). The CDR3 sequence is 15 residues long. With 0 bases removed from V and 2 bases from J, the gap between germline ends came to 13 bases. From germline, CDR1 is SQVTM and CDR2 ANQGSEA. CDR3 DNA: TGCAGCGTTGAAGAGTGGACAGAAGAAAACTATGGCTACACCTTC. This encodes CSVEEWTEENYGYTF.

Note on this clone: The junction shows a germline mismatch at one end, possibly a read error. V usage is TRBV9 and J usage is TRBJ2-3; 9 nucleotides line up with TRBD2. Germline V gene lookup returns CDR1 SGDLS and CDR2 YYNGEE. This CDR3 has 20 residues. As DNA, the CDR3 is TGTGCCAGCGGCGTCACAGCGGGAGGACCGCCACCCGTCCTCACAGATACGCAGTATTTT. This sequence encodes CASGVTAGGPPPVLTDTQYF.

The chain links TRBV11-2 to TRBJ1-2, with no clear D. The CDR3 totals 13 residues. The germline V and J ends were trimmed by 8 bases and 4 bases, with 14 bases remaining between them. The germline CDR1 and CDR2 sequences are SGHAT and FQNNGV. The CDR3 here is CASSIGGSYGYTF. The CDR3 bases are TGTGCCAGCTCCATCGGCGGCAGCTATGGCTACACCTTC.